This T cell receptor beta chain derives from a study of cytomegalovirus exposure and HLA in healthy donors. Study-wide context: Among fewer than 500 genotyped donors, more than 65% fell in the Caucasian-associated ancestry cluster. Study-level results: A later examination showed that TCR association rates differed by HLA locus, with DRB1 most and HLA-C fewest.

Researchers ran the PCR with 60 Vbeta and 13 Jbeta primers. Using immunoSEQ multiplex PCR, the repertoire was profiled, and TCRdb retains in-frame clones only, with some absent. This sample has 100,000 or so clones, with approximately 84% found just once. Notes on this clone: Its matching antigen is unknown.

The CDR3 is 16 residues long. V trimming: 9 bases; J trimming: 4 bases; junction bases outside the gene matches: 9. Germline CDR1 and CDR2: LNHDA and SQIVND (reference sequence). Material for sequencing was PBMCs. The receptor was derived from a male donor in good health and CMV-seronegative. The chain recombines TRBV19 with TRBJ2-2, with 12 bases fitting TRBD1. CDR3 amino acids: CASRDRGRSTTGELFF. CDR3 sequence (DNA): TGTGCCAGCCGGGACAGGGGGCGTTCGACCACCGGGGAGCTGTTTTTT. Full variable domain (rest looked up from reference TRBV19 and TRBJ2-2): DGGITQSPKYLFRKEGQNVTLSCEQNLNHDAMYWYRQDPGQGLRLIYYSQIVNDFQKGDIAEGYSVSREKKESFPLTVTSAQKNPTAFYLCASRDRGRSTTGELFFGEGSRLTVL.